The 4 T cell receptor beta chains in this list originate from one sample, sequenced in a study of T cell responses to AZD1222 COVID-19 vaccine. The table came from immunoSEQ multiplex PCR; TCRdb's copy has only in-frame clones and leaves some out. The profile shows roughly 140,000 clones, more than 85% of them singletons. The sample was peripheral blood, taken after recovery from COVID-19. All receptors come from an adult who had recovered from COVID-19.

The CDR3 sequence is CASSSGLAGGPSSYEQYF. Written as DNA, the CDR3 is TGCGCCAGCAGCTCCGGACTAGCGGGAGGGCCGAGCTCCTACGAGCAGTACTTC. The V and J genes are TRBV5-1 and TRBJ2-7; TRBD2 matches 15 bases. Germline V gene lookup returns CDR1 SGHRS and CDR2 YFSETQ. The CDR3 length is 18 residues. With 3 bases clipped from V and 0 bases from J, the junction kept 7 bases outside the gene matches.

The V and J genes are TRBV12-3 or TRBV12-4 and TRBJ1-2, with D unclear. The CDR3 is 13 amino acids. Trimming stripped 7 bases from V and 2 bases from J, with 11 bases between. This chain's CDR3 is CASKEGGNYGYTF. The CDR3 nucleotides are TGTGCCAGCAAGGAGGGAGGCAACTATGGCTACACCTTC.

The chain couples TRBV4-3 to TRBJ1-4; perhaps TRBD1 as D (5 bases). V lost 1 base and J 4 bases, leaving 7 bases between the germline ends. Germline CDR1 and CDR2: LGHNA and YSLEER. There are 14 residues in the CDR3. This CDR3 reads CASSQGGDNEKLFF. CDR3 nucleotides: TGCGCCAGCAGCCAAGGGGGCGATAATGAAAAACTGTTTTTT.

The CDR3 coding sequence is TGTGCCAGTAGTCGAAATCTTGGGGGCGGCGAGCAGTACTTC. This encodes CASSRNLGGGEQYF. The chain uses TRBV19 and TRBJ2-7; a weak D match, TRBD1 (6 bases). The V gene's germline CDR1 is LNHDA and CDR2 SQIVND (reference sequence). The CDR3 runs 14 residues. Between the trimmed V and J ends, which lost 5 bases and 6 bases, there was a span of 17 bases.